In its sample, the clone carrying this T cell receptor beta chain was seen a few times. This sample was included in a study of post-analysis software for immune sequencing data. Prepared TCR beta cDNA libraries contained unique molecular identifiers. One entry per CDR3 protein, called by TCRdb with MiXCR from the PCR reads. The sample contains 550,000 to 700,000 distinct CDR3 sequences, 44% of which appear only once. This TCR was recovered from a girl under 18 with multiple sclerosis. Sequenced material: blood.

In DNA, the CDR3 is TGTGCCAGCAGCCAGGGACAGGGGTTTGAGGATACGCAGTATTTT. Translating it yields CASSQGQGFEDTQYF. The chain combines TRBV7-3 with TRBJ2-3, with 10 bases aligning to TRBD1. V lost 5 bases and J lost 6; bases outside the gene matches: 8. The CDR3 consists of 15 residues. The germline V gene has CDR1 SGHTA and CDR2 FQGTGA.